One sample yielded the 8 T cell receptor beta chains listed below, sequenced in a study of blood T cell repertoires in COVID-19. Here immunoSEQ multiplex PCR was the method, and the copy in TCRdb shows in-frame clones only, minus some. The top ten clones hold less than 5% of a sample with about 110,000 clones, over 70% of them seen once. Sequenced material: peripheral blood. The receptors derive from a human donor in a cohort sampled during active or convalescent COVID-19.

The gene calls are TRBV29-1 and TRBJ2-4, with 7 bases that match TRBD1. V dropped 3 bases and J dropped 5; count of bases not matched to a gene: 10. This CDR3 comprises 15 residues. CDR1 is SQVTM, CDR2 ANQGSEA, per germline. CDR3 in amino acids: CSVEWAGGLENIQYF. The CDR3 coding sequence is TGCAGCGTTGAGTGGGCAGGGGGTTTGGAAAACATTCAGTACTTC. Full variable domain (rest looked up from reference TRBV29-1 and TRBJ2-4): SAVISQKPSRDICQRGTSLTIQCQVDSQVTMMFWYRQQPGQSLTLIATANQGSEATYESGFVIDKFPISRPNLTFSTLTVSNMSPEDSSIYLCSVEWAGGLENIQYFGAGTRLSVL.

Comment on this clone: Relative to the germline gene, one junction end is altered; a read error may explain this. The chain carries TRBV15 and TRBJ2-1; the match to TRBD2 covers 10 bases. This CDR3 has 16 amino acids. Germline assignment: CDR1 LNHNV and CDR2 YYDKDF (reference sequence). The CDR3 DNA reads as TGTGCCACCAGGAGAGCGGTCGCTAGCGGGAGCAATGAGCAGTTCTTC. Translation: CATRRAVASGSNEQFF.

In nucleotides, the CDR3 is TGTGCTACCGACAGGGACCACAATGAGCAGTTCTTC. This gives the protein CATDRDHNEQFF. This rearrangement joins TRBV24-1 to TRBJ2-1; TRBD1 agrees at 7 bases. CDR3 length: 12 residues. Germline-derived CDR1 and CDR2 are KGHDR and SFDVKD.

V usage is TRBV9 and J usage is TRBJ2-2; the match to TRBD2 covers 12 bases. Germline trimming cut 3 bases from V and 1 base from J; bases unmatched to any gene: 4. Per the germline V gene, CDR1 is SGDLS and CDR2 is YYNGEE. The CDR3 has 17 amino acids. The CDR3 reads CASSARTSGVNTGELFF. CDR3 sequence (DNA): TGTGCCAGCAGCGCCCGGACTAGCGGGGTGAACACCGGGGAGCTGTTTTTT.

The chain is built from TRBV14 and TRBJ2-1; 7 bases match TRBD2. This CDR3 is 15 amino acids long. Germline assignment: CDR1 SGHDN and CDR2 FVKESK. With V trimmed by 8 bases and J by 1 base, 8 bases remained unmatched. The CDR3 DNA reads as TGTGCCAGCGGGGCTAGCGGTTTTTCCTACAATGAGCAGTTCTTC. The encoded protein is CASGASGFSYNEQFF.

This chain connects TRBV7-9 to TRBJ2-5; a weak D match, TRBD2 (5 bases). The CDR3 contains 14 residues. Germline V gene sequence: CDR1 SEHNR, CDR2 FQNEAQ (reference sequence). V dropped 4 bases and J dropped 5 bases, with 14 bases sitting between them. The CDR3 DNA reads TGTGCCAGCAGCTCCCCATCCCGAGGGGAGACCCAGTACTTC. The encoded protein is CASSSPSRGETQYF.

The chain is built from TRBV14 and TRBJ2-3, with 10 bases matching TRBD2. The germline gives CDR1 SGHDN, CDR2 FVKESK. The CDR3 has 17 amino acids. With 2 bases clipped from V and 2 bases from J, the junction kept 7 bases outside the gene matches. This CDR3 reads CASSQLSSGSPTDTQYF. The DNA of the CDR3 is TGTGCCAGCAGCCAATTGTCTAGCGGGAGCCCCACAGATACGCAGTATTTT. The whole variable domain, filled in from reference TRBV14 and TRBJ2-3, reads EAGVTQFPSHSVIEKGQTVTLRCDPISGHDNLYWYRRVMGKEIKFLLHFVKESKQDESGMPNNRFLAERTGGTYSTLKVQPAELEDSGVYFCASSQLSSGSPTDTQYFGPGTRLTVL.

This chain joins TRBV6-5 and TRBJ2-6; no reliable D call. Germline values: CDR1 MNHEY, CDR2 SVGAGI. CDR3 length: 13 residues. V was cut by 8 bases and J by 2 bases, with 7 bases left in between. The CDR3 protein is CASRPPGANVLTF. CDR3 coding DNA: TGTGCCAGCCGTCCCCCTGGGGCCAACGTCCTGACTTTC.